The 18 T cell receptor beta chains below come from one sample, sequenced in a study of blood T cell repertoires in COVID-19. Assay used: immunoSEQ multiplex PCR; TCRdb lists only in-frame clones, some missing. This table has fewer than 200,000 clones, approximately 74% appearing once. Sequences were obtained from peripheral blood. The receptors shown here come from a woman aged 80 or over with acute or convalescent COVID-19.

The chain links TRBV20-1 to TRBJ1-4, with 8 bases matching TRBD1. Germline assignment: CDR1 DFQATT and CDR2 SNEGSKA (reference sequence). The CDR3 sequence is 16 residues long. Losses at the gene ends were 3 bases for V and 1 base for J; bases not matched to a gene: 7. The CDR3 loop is CSASDTGGGTNEKLFF. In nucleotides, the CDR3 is TGCAGTGCTAGTGATACAGGGGGAGGAACTAATGAAAAACTGTTTTTT.

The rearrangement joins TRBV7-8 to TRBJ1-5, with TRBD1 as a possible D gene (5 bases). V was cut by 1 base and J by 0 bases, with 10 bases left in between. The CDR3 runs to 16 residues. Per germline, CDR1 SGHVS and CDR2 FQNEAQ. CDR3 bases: TGTGCCAGCAGCTTAGGGACACATTATAGCAATCAGCCCCAGCATTTT. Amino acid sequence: CASSLGTHYSNQPQHF.

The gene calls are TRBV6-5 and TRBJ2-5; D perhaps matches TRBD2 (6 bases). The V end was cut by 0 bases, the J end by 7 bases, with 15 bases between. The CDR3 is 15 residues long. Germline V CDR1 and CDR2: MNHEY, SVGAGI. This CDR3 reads CASSYSPGGGGTQYF. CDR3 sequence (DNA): TGTGCCAGCAGTTACTCACCCGGGGGAGGTGGGACCCAGTACTTC.

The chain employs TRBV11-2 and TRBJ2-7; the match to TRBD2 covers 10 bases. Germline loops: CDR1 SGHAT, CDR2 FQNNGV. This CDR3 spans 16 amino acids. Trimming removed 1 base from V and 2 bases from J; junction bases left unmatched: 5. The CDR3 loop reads CASSLVAGGFAYEQYF. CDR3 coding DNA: TGTGCCAGCAGCTTAGTAGCGGGGGGTTTTGCCTACGAGCAGTACTTC.

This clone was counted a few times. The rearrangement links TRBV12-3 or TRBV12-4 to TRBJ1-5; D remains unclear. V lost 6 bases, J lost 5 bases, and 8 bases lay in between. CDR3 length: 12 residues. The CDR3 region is CASSSGDQPQHF. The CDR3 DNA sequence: TGTGCCAGCAGCTCCGGGGATCAGCCCCAGCATTTT.

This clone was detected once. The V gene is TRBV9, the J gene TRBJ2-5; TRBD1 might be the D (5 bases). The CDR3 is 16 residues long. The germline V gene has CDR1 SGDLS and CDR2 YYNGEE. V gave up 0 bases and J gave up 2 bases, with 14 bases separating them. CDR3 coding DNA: TGTGCCAGCAGCGTAGGAGGCAGGGTTCAACAAGAGACCCAGTACTTC. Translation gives CASSVGGRVQQETQYF. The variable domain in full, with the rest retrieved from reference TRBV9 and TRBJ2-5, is DSGVTQTPKHLITATGQRVTLRCSPRSGDLSVYWYQQSLDQGLQFLIQYYNGEERAKGNILERFSAQQFPDLHSELNLSSLELGDSALYFCASSVGGRVQQETQYFGPGTRLLVL.

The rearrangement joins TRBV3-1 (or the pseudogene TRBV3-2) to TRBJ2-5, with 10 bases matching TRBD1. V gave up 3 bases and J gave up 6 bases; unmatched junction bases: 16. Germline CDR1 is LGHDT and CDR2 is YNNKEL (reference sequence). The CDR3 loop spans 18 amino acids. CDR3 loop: CASSHITTGTGVTQTQYF. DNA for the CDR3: TGTGCCAGCAGCCATATTACAACCGGGACAGGGGTAACACAGACCCAGTACTTC.

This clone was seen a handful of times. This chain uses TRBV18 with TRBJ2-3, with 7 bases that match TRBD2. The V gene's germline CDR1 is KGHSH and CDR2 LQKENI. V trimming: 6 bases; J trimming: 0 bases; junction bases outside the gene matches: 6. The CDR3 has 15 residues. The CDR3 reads CASSSSSGSTDTQYF. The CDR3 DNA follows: TGTGCCAGCTCCTCCTCTAGCGGTAGCACAGATACGCAGTATTTT.

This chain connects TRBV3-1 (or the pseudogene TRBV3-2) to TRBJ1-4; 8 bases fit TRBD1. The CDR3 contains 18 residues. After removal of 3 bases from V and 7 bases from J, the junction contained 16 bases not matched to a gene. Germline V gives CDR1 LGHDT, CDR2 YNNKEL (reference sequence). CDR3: CASSHRTQGAFGSEKLFF. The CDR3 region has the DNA TGTGCCAGCAGCCATCGGACGCAGGGGGCGTTCGGATCTGAAAAACTGTTTTTT.

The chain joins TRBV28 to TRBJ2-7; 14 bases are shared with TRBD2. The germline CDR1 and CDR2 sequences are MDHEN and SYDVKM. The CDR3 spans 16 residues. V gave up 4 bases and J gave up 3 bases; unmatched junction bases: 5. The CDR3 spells CASSSGTSGSLYEQYF. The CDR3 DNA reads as TGTGCCAGCAGTTCGGGGACTAGCGGGAGTCTCTACGAGCAGTACTTC.

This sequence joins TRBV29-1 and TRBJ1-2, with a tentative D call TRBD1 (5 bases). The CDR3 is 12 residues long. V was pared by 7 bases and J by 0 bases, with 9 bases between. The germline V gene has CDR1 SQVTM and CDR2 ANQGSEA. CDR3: CSATRANYGYTF. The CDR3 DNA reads TGCAGCGCCACCAGGGCTAACTATGGCTACACCTTC.

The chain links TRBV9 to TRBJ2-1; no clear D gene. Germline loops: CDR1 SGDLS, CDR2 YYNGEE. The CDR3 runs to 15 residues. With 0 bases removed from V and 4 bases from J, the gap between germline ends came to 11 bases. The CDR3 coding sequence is TGTGCCAGCAGCGTAGGGTTAGAATTATACAATGAGCAGTTCTTC. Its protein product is CASSVGLELYNEQFF.

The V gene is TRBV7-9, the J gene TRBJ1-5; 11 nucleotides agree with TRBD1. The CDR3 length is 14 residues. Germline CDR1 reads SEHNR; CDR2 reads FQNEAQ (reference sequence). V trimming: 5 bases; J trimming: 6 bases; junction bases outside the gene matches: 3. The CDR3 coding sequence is TGTGCCAGCAGCATTGGGACAGGGGGTCAGCCCCAGCATTTT. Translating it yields CASSIGTGGQPQHF.

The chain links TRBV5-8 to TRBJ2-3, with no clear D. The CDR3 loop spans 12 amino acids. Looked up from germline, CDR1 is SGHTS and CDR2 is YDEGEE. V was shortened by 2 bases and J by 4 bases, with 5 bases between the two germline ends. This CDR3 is CASSFLADTQYF. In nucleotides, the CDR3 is TGTGCCAGCAGCTTTCTCGCAGATACGCAGTATTTT.

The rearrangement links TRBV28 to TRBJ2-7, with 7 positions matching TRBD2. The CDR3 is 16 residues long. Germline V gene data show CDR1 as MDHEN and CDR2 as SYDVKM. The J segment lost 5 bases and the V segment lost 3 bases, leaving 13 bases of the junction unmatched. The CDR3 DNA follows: TGTGCCAGCAGTTTCGACCAGACTAGCACATCCCACGAGCAGTACTTC. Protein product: CASSFDQTSTSHEQYF.

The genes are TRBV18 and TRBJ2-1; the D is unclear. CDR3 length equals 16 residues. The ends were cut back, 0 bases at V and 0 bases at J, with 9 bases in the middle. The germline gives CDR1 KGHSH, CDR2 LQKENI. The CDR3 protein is CASSPPEMGSYNEQFF. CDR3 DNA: TGTGCCAGCTCACCACCGGAGATGGGCTCCTACAATGAGCAGTTCTTC.

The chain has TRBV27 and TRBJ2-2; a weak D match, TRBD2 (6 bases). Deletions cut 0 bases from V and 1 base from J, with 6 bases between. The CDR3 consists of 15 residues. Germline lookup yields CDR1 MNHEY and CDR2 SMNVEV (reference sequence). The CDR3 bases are TGTGCCAGCAGTTTATCCGGGAGGAACACCGGGGAGCTGTTTTTT. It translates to CASSLSGRNTGELFF.

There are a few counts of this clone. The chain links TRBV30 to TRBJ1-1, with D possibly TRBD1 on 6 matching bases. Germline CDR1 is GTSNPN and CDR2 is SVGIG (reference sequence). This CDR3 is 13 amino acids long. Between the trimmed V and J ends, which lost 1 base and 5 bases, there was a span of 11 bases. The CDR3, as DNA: TGTGCCTGGAGTGCTAAACAGGGAACTGAAGCTTTCTTT. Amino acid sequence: CAWSAKQGTEAFF.